A single TCR beta chain is shown here with its context. The target antigen is unknown. Terminally differentiated effector memory CD45RA+ cells were excluded from the naive CD8 cells, which were CD45RO-negative and positively selected for CCR7. TCRdb's table, derived via immunoSEQ multiplex PCR, lists solely in-frame clones and lacks some. The sample has about 820,000 clones, 80% to 95% seen once; the top ten hold more than 20%. There are 14 residues in the CDR3. Trimming took off 0 bases at V and 9 bases at J, with 12 bases between the two ends. The germline gives CDR1 LGHNA, CDR2 YSLEER. The entry originates in a study of shared clonotypes between healthy human individuals. Study results and limitations: What naive subsets generally showed was a larger estimated richness than memory subsets showed.

This receptor was identified in a man younger than 40 in good health. This chain joins TRBV4-3 and TRBJ2-1; no clear D gene. The sample comprised naive CD8+ T cells sorted from blood. The CDR3 nucleotides are TGCGCCAGCAGCCAAGACAGTGGTTTTGGTGAGCAGTTCTTC. This gives the protein CASSQDSGFGEQFF.